The sequence of this T cell receptor beta chain was determined in a study of regulatory T cells in long-lasting Graves disease. The CDR3 totals 12 residues. Trimming left V 6 bases short and J 5 bases short, with 11 bases between. Findings and limits, study-wide: Those with persistent disease had in common more public clonotypes (around 2,700) than new patients (about 970).

Note on this clonotype: Its specificity is unknown.

According to the study, TCR beta libraries were built with iRepertoire HTBI primers and CDR3-region Arm-PCR. MiXCR, applied by TCRdb to the multiplex PCR reads, yields one record per CDR3 protein. The sample yields about 310,000 distinct CDR3 sequences, around a fifth seen once. The time point is: persistent/refractory GD, antithyroid drugs over 5 years with positive TRAb. PBMC-extracted RNA yielded the TCR library. The TCR sequence derives from a female donor with Graves disease. This specimen consisted of peripheral blood mononuclear cells (PBMCs), obtained when the disease was refractory, from a patient treated with antithyroid drugs. The genes are TRBV12-3 or TRBV12-4 and TRBJ2-7; D assignment may be TRBD1 or TRBD2 (5 bases each). The CDR3 region is CASRSRDHEQYF. The CDR3 DNA reads TGTGCCAGCAGATCCCGGGACCACGAGCAGTACTTC.